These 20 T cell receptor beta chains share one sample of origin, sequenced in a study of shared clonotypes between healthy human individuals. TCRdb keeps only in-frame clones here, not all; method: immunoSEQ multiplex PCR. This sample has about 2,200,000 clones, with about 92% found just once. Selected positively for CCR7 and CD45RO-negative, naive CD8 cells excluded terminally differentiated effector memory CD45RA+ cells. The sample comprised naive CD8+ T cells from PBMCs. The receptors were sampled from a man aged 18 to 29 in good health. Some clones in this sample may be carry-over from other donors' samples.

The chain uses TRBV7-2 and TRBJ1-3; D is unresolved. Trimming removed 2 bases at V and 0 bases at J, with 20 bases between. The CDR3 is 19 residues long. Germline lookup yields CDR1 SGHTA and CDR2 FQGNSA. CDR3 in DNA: TGTGCCAGCAGCTTATACGTAACCGGGGTCGGGAGCTCTGGAAACACCATATATTTT. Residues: CASSLYVTGVGSSGNTIYF.

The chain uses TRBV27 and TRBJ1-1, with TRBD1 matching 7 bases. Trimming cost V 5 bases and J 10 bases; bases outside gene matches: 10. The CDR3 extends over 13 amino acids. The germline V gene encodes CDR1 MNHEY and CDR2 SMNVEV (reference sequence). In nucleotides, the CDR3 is TGTGCCAGCAGTACCCCAGACAGGGCCGGAGCTTTCTTT. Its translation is CASSTPDRAGAFF.

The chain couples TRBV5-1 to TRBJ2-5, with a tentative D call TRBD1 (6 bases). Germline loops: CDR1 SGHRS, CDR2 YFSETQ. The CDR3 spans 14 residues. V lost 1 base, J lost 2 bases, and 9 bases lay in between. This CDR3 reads CASSLQGQQETQYF. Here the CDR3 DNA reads TGCGCCAGCAGCTTGCAGGGGCAACAAGAGACCCAGTACTTC.

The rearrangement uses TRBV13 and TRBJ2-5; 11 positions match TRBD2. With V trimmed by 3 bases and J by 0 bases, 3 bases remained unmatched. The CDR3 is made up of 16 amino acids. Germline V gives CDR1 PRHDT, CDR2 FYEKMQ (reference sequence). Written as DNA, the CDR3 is TGTGCCAGCAGCTTCGGGACTAGCGGCGACCAAGAGACCCAGTACTTC. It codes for CASSFGTSGDQETQYF.

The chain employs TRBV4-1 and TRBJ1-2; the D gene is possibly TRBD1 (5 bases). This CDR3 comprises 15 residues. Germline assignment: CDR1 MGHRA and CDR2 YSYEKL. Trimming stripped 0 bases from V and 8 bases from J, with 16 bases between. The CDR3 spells CASSQEPGRLVGYTF. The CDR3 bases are TGCGCCAGCAGCCAAGAACCAGGGAGGCTGGTCGGCTACACCTTC.

The CDR3 is CASSARGTGSSYEQYF. The CDR3 coding sequence is TGCGCCAGCAGTGCTAGGGGGACAGGGAGCTCCTACGAGCAGTACTTC. The J gene is TRBJ2-7, the V gene TRBV4-1; 9 bases agree with TRBD1. From germline, CDR1 is MGHRA and CDR2 YSYEKL. There are 16 residues in the CDR3. V trimming: 6 bases; J trimming: 0 bases; junction bases outside the gene matches: 9.

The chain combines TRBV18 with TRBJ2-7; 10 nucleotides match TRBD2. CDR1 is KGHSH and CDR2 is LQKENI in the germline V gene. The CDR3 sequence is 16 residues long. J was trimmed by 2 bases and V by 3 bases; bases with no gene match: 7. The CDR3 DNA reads TGTGCCAGCTCACCCCCTAGCGGGAGTAGGCCCTACGAGCAGTACTTC. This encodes CASSPPSGSRPYEQYF.

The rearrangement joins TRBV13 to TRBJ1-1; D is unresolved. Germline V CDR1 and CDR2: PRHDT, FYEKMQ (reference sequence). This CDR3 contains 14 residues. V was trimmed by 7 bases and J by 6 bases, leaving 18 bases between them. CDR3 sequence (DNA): TGTGCCAGCACCGAAGTAAGGCAGGTCCCTGAAGCTTTCTTT. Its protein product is CASTEVRQVPEAFF.

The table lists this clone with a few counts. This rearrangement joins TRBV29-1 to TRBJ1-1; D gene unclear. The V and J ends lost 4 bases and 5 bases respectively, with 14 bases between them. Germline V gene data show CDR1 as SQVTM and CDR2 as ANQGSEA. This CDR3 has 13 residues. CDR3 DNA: TGCAGCGTTGCCCGGCGGGGTGGTACTGAAGCTTTCTTT. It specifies CSVARRGGTEAFF. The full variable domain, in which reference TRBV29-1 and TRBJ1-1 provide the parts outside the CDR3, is SAVISQKPSRDICQRGTSLTIQCQVDSQVTMMFWYRQQPGQSLTLIATANQGSEATYESGFVIDKFPISRPNLTFSTLTVSNMSPEDSSIYLCSVARRGGTEAFFGQGTRLTVV.

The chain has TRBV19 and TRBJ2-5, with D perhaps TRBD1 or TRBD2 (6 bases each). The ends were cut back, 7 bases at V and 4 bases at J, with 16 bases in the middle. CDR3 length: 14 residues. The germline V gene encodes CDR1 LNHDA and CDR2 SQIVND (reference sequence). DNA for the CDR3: TGTGCCAGTAATCCGTCGGGGGCAGGAGAGACCCAGTACTTC. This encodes CASNPSGAGETQYF.

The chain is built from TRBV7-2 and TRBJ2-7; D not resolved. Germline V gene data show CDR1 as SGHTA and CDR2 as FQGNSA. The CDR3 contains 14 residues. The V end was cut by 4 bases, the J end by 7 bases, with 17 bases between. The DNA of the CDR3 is TGTGCCAGCAGCTCCGGAGCTGTGAGTTGGGAGCAGTACTTC. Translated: CASSSGAVSWEQYF.

CDR3 sequence: CSVSTDVPPSYEQYF. In DNA, the CDR3 is TGCAGCGTTTCCACAGACGTTCCTCCCTCCTACGAGCAGTACTTC. The chain is built from TRBV29-1 and TRBJ2-7; D unclear. Germline assignment: CDR1 SQVTM and CDR2 ANQGSEA. CDR3 size: 15 residues. Trimming shortened V by 5 bases and J by 0 bases, and 17 bases separated the two germline ends.

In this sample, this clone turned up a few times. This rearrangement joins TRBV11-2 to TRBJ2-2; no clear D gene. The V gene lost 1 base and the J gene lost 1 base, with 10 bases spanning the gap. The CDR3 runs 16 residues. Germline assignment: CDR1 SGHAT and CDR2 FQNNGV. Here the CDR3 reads CASSLGVLMNTGELFF. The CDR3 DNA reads TGTGCCAGCAGCTTAGGGGTCCTTATGAACACCGGGGAGCTGTTTTTT.

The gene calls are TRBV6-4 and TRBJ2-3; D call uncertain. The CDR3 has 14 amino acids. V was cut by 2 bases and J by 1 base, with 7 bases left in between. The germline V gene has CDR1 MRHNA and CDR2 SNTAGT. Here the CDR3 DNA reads TGTGCCAGCAGTGACAACATAGGCACAGATACGCAGTATTTT. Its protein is CASSDNIGTDTQYF.

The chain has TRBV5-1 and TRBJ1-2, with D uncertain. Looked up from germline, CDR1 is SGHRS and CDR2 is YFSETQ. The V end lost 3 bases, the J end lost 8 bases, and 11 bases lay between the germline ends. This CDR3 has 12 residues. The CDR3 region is CASSSDERGYTF. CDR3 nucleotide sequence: TGCGCCAGCAGCTCTGACGAGAGAGGCTACACCTTC.

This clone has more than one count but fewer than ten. CDR3 region: CASSFQYPGEQYF. The CDR3 coding sequence is TGTGCCAGCAGCTTTCAGTATCCGGGGGAGCAGTACTTC. This sequence joins TRBV7-8 and TRBJ2-7, with a tentative D call TRBD2 (5 bases). There are 13 residues in the CDR3. V gave up 3 bases and J gave up 7 bases, with 13 bases separating them. The germline CDR1 and CDR2 sequences are SGHVS and FQNEAQ.

The CDR3: CASSFGRDYEQYF. The CDR3 bases are TGCGCCAGCAGCTTTGGGAGAGACTACGAGCAGTACTTC. This chain connects TRBV5-1 to TRBJ2-7, with a possible D match to TRBD2 (5 bases). Germline lookup yields CDR1 SGHRS and CDR2 YFSETQ. Trimming pared 2 bases from V and 3 bases from J, leaving 9 bases between. The CDR3 contains 13 residues.

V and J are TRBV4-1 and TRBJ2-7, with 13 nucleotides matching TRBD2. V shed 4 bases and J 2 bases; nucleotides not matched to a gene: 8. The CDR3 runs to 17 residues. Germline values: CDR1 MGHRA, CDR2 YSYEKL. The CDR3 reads CASSPRRGTSGAYEQYF. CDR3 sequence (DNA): TGCGCCAGCAGCCCCCGCCGAGGGACTAGCGGGGCCTACGAGCAGTACTTC.

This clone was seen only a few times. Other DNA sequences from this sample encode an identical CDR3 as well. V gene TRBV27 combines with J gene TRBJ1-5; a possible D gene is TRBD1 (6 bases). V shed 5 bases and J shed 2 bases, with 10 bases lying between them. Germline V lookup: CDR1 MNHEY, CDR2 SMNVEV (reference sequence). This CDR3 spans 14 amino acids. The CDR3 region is CASSLRQGNQPQHF. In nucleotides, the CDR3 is TGTGCCAGCAGTCTCAGACAGGGCAATCAGCCCCAGCATTTT.

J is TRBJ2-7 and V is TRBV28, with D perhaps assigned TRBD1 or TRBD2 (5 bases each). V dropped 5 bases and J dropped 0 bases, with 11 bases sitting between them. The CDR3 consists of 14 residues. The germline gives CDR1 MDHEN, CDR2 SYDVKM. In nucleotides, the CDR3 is TGTGCCAGCAGTACAAGGGACGGCTCCTACGAGCAGTACTTC. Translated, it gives CASSTRDGSYEQYF.